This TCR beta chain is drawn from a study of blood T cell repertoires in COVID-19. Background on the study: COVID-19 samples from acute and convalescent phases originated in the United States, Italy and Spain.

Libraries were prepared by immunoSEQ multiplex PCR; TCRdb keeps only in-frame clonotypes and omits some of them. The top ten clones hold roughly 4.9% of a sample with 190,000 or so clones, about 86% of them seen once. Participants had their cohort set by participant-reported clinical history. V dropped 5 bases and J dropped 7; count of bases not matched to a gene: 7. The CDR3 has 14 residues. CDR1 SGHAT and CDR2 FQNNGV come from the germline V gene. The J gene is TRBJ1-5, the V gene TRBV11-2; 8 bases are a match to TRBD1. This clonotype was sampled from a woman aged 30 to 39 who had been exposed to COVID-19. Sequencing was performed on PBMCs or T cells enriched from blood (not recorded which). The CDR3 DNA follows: TGTGCCAGCAGCAAGGACAGGGTTGGCCAGCCCCAGCATTTT. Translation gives CASSKDRVGQPQHF.